Below, 5 T cell receptor beta chains from the same sample are listed, as sequenced in a study of shared clonotypes between healthy human individuals. The table came from immunoSEQ multiplex PCR; TCRdb's copy has only in-frame clones and leaves some out. Among roughly 300,000 clones listed, around 79% were seen once. Sequencing input: memory CD4+ T cells sorted from blood. Subset indicated: CD45RA-negative fraction. These receptors originate from a man younger than 45 in good health.

The chain links TRBV18 to TRBJ1-3; tentatively, D is TRBD1 (5 bases). Germline V gene sequence: CDR1 KGHSH, CDR2 LQKENI. The V end was cut by 1 base, the J end by 4 bases, with 11 bases between. The CDR3 covers 15 residues. CDR3 in DNA: TGTGCCAGCTCACCACAGCACGGGGACGGAAACACCATATATTTT. Protein: CASSPQHGDGNTIYF. Looking up the rest from reference TRBV18 and TRBJ1-3 gives the full variable domain: NAGVMQNPRHLVRRRGQEARLRCSPMKGHSHVYWYRQLPEEGLKFMVYLQKENIIDESGMPKERFSAEFPKEGPSILRIQQVVRGDSAAYFCASSPQHGDGNTIYFGEGSWLTVV.

V and J are TRBV28 and TRBJ2-5; 8 bases align to TRBD1. Trimming at V came to 2 bases and at J to 0 bases, leaving 5 bases not matched to a gene. CDR3 length: 16 residues. Germline-derived CDR1 and CDR2 are MDHEN and SYDVKM. This chain's CDR3 is CASSLAGTGHQETQYF. CDR3 DNA sequence: TGTGCCAGCAGTTTAGCCGGGACAGGTCACCAAGAGACCCAGTACTTC.

This chain uses TRBV7-9 with TRBJ2-5; 9 bases are a match to TRBD2. Trimming took 5 bases from V and 5 from J; bases not matched to a gene: 9. Germline values: CDR1 SEHNR, CDR2 FQNEAQ (reference sequence). This CDR3 comprises 15 residues. DNA for the CDR3: TGTGCCAGCAGCCAAGAGGCTAGCGGGACTGAGACCCAGTACTTC. Its protein product is CASSQEASGTETQYF.

This clone was picked up a small number of times. The V gene is TRBV5-6, the J gene TRBJ2-7, with D tentatively TRBD1 (6 bases). The CDR3 is 16 residues long. The germline V gene encodes CDR1 SGHDT and CDR2 YYEEEE. The V end was cut by 2 bases, the J end by 2 bases, with 17 bases between. The CDR3 bases are TGTGCCAGCAGCTTTGGGGCAGGGGTAGTCGCCTACGAGCAGTACTTC. Residues: CASSFGAGVVAYEQYF.

The gene calls are TRBV7-2 and TRBJ1-5; no firm D call. The germline V gene has CDR1 SGHTA and CDR2 FQGNSA. V lost 5 bases to trimming and J lost 7 bases, with 12 bases between them. The CDR3 totals 13 residues. The CDR3 protein is CASSPLRGQPQHF. CDR3 DNA: TGTGCCAGCAGCCCACTCCGGGGACAGCCCCAGCATTTT.